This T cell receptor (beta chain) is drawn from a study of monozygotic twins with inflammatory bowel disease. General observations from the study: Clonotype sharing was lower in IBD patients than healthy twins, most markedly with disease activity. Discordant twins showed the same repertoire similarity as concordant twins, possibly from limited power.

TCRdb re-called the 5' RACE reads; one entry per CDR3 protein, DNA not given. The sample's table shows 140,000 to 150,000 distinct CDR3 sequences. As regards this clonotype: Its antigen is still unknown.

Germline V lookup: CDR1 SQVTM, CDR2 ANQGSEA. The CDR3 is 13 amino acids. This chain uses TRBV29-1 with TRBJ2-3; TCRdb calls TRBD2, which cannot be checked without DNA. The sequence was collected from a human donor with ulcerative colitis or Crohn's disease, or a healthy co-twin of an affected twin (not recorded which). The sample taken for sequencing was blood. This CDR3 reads CSVEVRGTDTQYF.